The clone carrying this T cell receptor (beta chain) was observed a few times. Its specificity is unknown. The data belong to a study of beta chain features in type 1 diabetes. Study outcomes and limitations: All four CD4+ subsets from Type 1 diabetes patients carried moderately but significantly shorter TCRB CDR3s. Shorter templates might be favored by PCR, and equally so in patients and in controls.

J gave up 8 bases and V 4 bases, and 7 bases lay outside the gene matches. CDR3 size: 14 residues. Germline assignment: CDR1 SGHNT and CDR2 YYREEE (reference sequence). Expressed TCRB transcripts were sequenced, since all the RNA that had been isolated was reverse transcribed. Clones were read by immunoSEQ multiplex PCR, and TCRdb kept only the in-frame ones, dropping some. The sample has 350,000 to 400,000 clones; 10% to 15% are singletons. Stem cell-like memory, regulatory, central memory and naive CD4+ cells were sorted via CD45RO/CCR7/CD25/CD127/CD95/CD27. The material sequenced was naive CD4+ T cells from blood. The sequence was obtained from a woman aged 18-29 years with type 1 diabetes. This chain uses TRBV5-4 with TRBJ2-2, with 8 bases aligning to TRBD2. CDR3 nucleotide sequence: TGTGCCAGCAGCCCTGTGTTAGCGGGAGGGGAGCTGTTTTTT. Protein: CASSPVLAGGELFF.